One sample yielded the 11 T cell receptor beta chains listed below, sequenced in a study of blood T cell repertoires in COVID-19 (dated by TCRdb to about 2020). Libraries were made using the immunoSEQ multiplex PCR assay. The clones in this table, taken by TCRdb from immuneACCESS, are in-frame only. Not every clone is retained; where verified, under half of the shortfall comes from an unresolved V gene, and the cause of the rest is unknown. The sample yields some 250,000 clones; about 89% were counted once. Around 10% of the sample is held by the ten biggest clonotypes. Sequenced sample: PBMCs or T cells enriched from blood (not recorded which). Every receptor here comes from a man aged 35-49 years who had recovered from COVID-19.

This chain joins TRBV5-4 and TRBJ2-3, with 8 positions matching TRBD1. Germline CDR1 reads SGHNT; CDR2 reads YYREEE (reference sequence). The junction had 8 bases not matched to a gene; V was cut back by 5 bases and J by 0 bases. The CDR3 is 16 amino acids. CDR3 region: CASRLKTGASTDTQYF. CDR3 nucleotide sequence: TGTGCCAGCAGATTAAAGACAGGGGCTAGCACAGATACGCAGTATTTT.

This clone occurred a few times. The gene calls are TRBV11-2 and TRBJ1-2; 7 nucleotides line up with TRBD1. Germline V CDR1 and CDR2: SGHAT, FQNNGV. The CDR3 runs 17 residues. V trimming: 1 base; J trimming: 6 bases; junction bases outside the gene matches: 14. CDR3 DNA sequence: TGTGCCAGCAGCTTAGGGGTACGAGGGGGCGGACTTGATGGCTACACCTTC. Translating gives CASSLGVRGGGLDGYTF.

The CDR3 nucleotides are TGTGCCAGCTCACCGCGAGCGGGGGGCTACGAGCAGTACTTC. Translating it yields CASSPRAGGYEQYF. The J gene is TRBJ2-7, the V gene TRBV18, with 9 bases aligning to TRBD2. Trimming at V came to 3 bases and at J to 3 bases, leaving 3 bases not matched to a gene. The CDR3 consists of 14 residues. Germline CDR1 and CDR2: KGHSH and LQKENI.

The CDR3 DNA is TGTGCCAGCAGCTTTAGCGGGGGTACAGAGACCCAGTACTTC. Translating gives CASSFSGGTETQYF. The chain has TRBV7-3 and TRBJ2-5; 9 bases are shared with TRBD2. CDR1 SGHTA and CDR2 FQGTGA come from the germline V gene. With V trimmed by 3 bases and J by 4 bases, 3 bases remained unmatched. There are 14 residues in the CDR3. The full variable domain, with the rest looked up from reference TRBV7-3 and TRBJ2-5, is GAGVSQTPSNKVTEKGKYVELRCDPISGHTALYWYRQSLGQGPEFLIYFQGTGAADDSGLPNDRFFAVRPEGSVSTLKIQRTERGDSAVYLCASSFSGGTETQYFGPGTRLLVL.

J is TRBJ1-5 and V is TRBV6-4; D is unresolved. The CDR3 length is 16 residues. Germline-derived CDR1 and CDR2 are MRHNA and SNTAGT. The V end was cut by 3 bases, the J end by 0 bases, with 12 bases between. The CDR3 DNA is TGTGCCAGCAGTGAGCTCGGAGAGGATAGCAATCAGCCCCAGCATTTT. As protein: CASSELGEDSNQPQHF.

The J gene is TRBJ2-3, the V gene TRBV9, with 9 bases aligning to TRBD1. This CDR3 region has 17 residues. Trimming removed 4 bases from V and 2 bases from J; junction bases left unmatched: 11. Germline CDR1 reads SGDLS; CDR2 reads YYNGEE. CDR3 amino acids: CASSRGYGQGTTDTQYF. The CDR3 nucleotides read TGTGCCAGCAGCAGGGGGTATGGACAGGGGACCACAGATACGCAGTATTTT.

The J gene is TRBJ1-1, the V gene TRBV3-1 (or the pseudogene TRBV3-2), with D possibly TRBD1 on 6 matching bases. In germline, CDR1 is LGHDT, CDR2 YNNKEL (reference sequence). V lost 6 bases to trimming and J lost 1 base, with 15 bases between them. CDR3 length equals 15 residues. The chain's CDR3 is CASRENRAANTEAFF. The CDR3, as DNA: TGTGCCAGCAGGGAAAACAGGGCGGCGAACACTGAAGCTTTCTTT.

The chain uses TRBV3-1 (or the pseudogene TRBV3-2) and TRBJ2-5; TRBD2 aligns across 7 bases. CDR1 and CDR2 (germline): LGHDT, YNNKEL (reference sequence). Trimming took 4 bases from V and 10 from J; bases not matched to a gene: 12. This CDR3 spans 14 amino acids. CDR3 bases: TGTGCCAGCAGCCCCGGATCGGGGGGAAGGAGCCAGTACTTC. Its protein is CASSPGSGGRSQYF.

This chain links TRBV18 with TRBJ2-5; 9 nucleotides line up with TRBD1. This CDR3 spans 16 amino acids. The V gene end was trimmed by 2 bases and the J gene end by 2 bases; junction bases not matched to a gene: 6. Germline-derived CDR1 and CDR2 are KGHSH and LQKENI. CDR3 sequence (DNA): TGTGCCAGCTCACCAACGACAGGGGGAACGCAAGAGACCCAGTACTTC. Translating it yields CASSPTTGGTQETQYF.

This chain joins TRBV11-2 and TRBJ2-3; D call uncertain. The CDR3 runs 13 residues. Trimming removed 0 bases from V and 5 bases from J, with 6 bases in between. Germline assignment: CDR1 SGHAT and CDR2 FQNNGV. As DNA, the CDR3 is TGTGCCAGCAGCTTAGATCTTTTAGATACGCAGTATTTT. This sequence encodes CASSLDLLDTQYF.

The CDR3 spells CASSPRDSVTIGWGQHF. As DNA, the CDR3 is TGTGCCAGTAGTCCCCGGGACAGCGTAACTATAGGATGGGGACAGCATTTT. This chain joins TRBV19 and TRBJ1-5, with 7 bases lining up with TRBD1. Germline V gene data show CDR1 as LNHDA and CDR2 as SQIVND (reference sequence). V lost 5 bases and J lost 13; bases outside the gene matches: 23. The CDR3 is 17 residues long.